A selection of T cell receptor beta chains follows, all from one sample in a study of technical replicates of blood from a few donors. Sequenced by immunoSEQ multiplex PCR; TCRdb stores in-frame clones only, minus some. In the table there are about 82,000 clones, roughly 95% of which are singletons. Sequencing was performed on T cells isolated from PBMCs. These receptors originate from a human donor in good health. CDR3s include the opening cysteine and the closing phenylalanine or tryptophan.

TRBV9,TRBJ2-3,CASSAGLTDTQYF
TRBV28,TRBJ1-2,CASSLFPGQTYGYTF
TRBV28,TRBJ2-3,CASSAVTDTQYF
TRBV27,TRBJ2-1,CASSLEGRLAGRGNEQFF
TRBV2,TRBJ2-1,CASSEGTSGSNEQFF
TRBV2,TRBJ1-5,CASRDLMQPQHF
TRBV9,TRBJ2-1,CASSGTPSGGARDEQFF
TRBV19,TRBJ1-1,CASSIDLSLNTEAFF
TRBV7-9,TRBJ2-7,CASSFVLAAYEQYF
TRBV28,TRBJ1-2,CASRFFQGAQNFYGYTF
TRBV7-8,TRBJ1-1,CASSLGSAEAFF
TRBV10-3,TRBJ1-4,CAIRGTANEKLFF
TRBV10-3,TRBJ2-7,CAISESYRPYEQYF
TRBV18,TRBJ2-7,CASSSSAGQGSYEQYF
TRBV7-3,TRBJ1-3,CASSFSGFLSSGNTIYF
TRBV5-6,TRBJ1-1,CASSYKSYREPLWNTEAFF
TRBV5-1,TRBJ2-7,CASSFKPSGYYEQYF
TRBV7-3,TRBJ2-1,CASAGGGGYNEQFF
TRBV15,TRBJ2-1,CATSRDPSGAYNEQFF
TRBV29-1,TRBJ1-5,CSVGGGHQPQHF
TRBV5-1,TRBJ2-7,CASSTTSGDYEQYF
TRBV6-6,TRBJ1-5,CASISRGGQPQHF
TRBV7-9,TRBJ2-7,CASSSKAGYEQYF
TRBV4-1,TRBJ1-1,CASSQHRGMNTEAFF
TRBV4-3,TRBJ2-1,CASSQEGGDLKGLDNEQFF
TRBV19,TRBJ2-7,CASSFRQGARNEQYF
TRBV7-3,TRBJ2-1,CASSSTGTSVNEQFF
TRBV6-1,TRBJ2-1,CASRGQGDNEQFF
TRBV9,TRBJ2-5,CASSVGIAGEWETQYF
TRBV4-1,TRBJ2-7,CASSQGRGQGSYEQYF
TRBV27,TRBJ2-5,CASSLKLGSVGSQETQYF
TRBV6-5,TRBJ1-2,CASSYGTVYGYTF
TRBV5-6,TRBJ2-5,CASSLSQGLQETQYF
TRBV6-5,TRBJ1-1,CASTVGNTEAFF
TRBV4-2,TRBJ1-2,CASSQYSMGLDGYTF
TRBV10-3,TRBJ2-7,CAISESTLGGDPYEQYF
TRBV7-6,TRBJ1-5,CASISFRGTQPQHF
TRBV25-1,TRBJ1-1,CASRGQGGIPEAFF
TRBV5-8,TRBJ1-5,CASSLAGNFNQPQHF
TRBV7-9,TRBJ1-2,CASSLAHSRDGYTF
TRBV2,TRBJ1-1,CASGLRQGEAFF
TRBV4-1,TRBJ2-2,CASALGGPNTGELFF
TRBV7-9,TRBJ1-3,CASSPSKQGEGGRNTIYF
TRBV27,TRBJ2-7,CASSFGPGNEQYF
TRBV9,TRBJ1-1,CASSVAGNTEAFF
TRBV6-5,TRBJ2-1,CASSSAAEQFF
TRBV28,TRBJ2-7,CASSFSAPAYEQYF
TRBV11-1,TRBJ1-1,CASSLLSAGNTEAFF
TRBV10-3,TRBJ2-2,CAISEGQTNTGELFF
TRBV18,TRBJ2-2,CASSAQSTQGETFNTGELFF
TRBV18,TRBJ2-5,CASSPRRGSQETQYF
TRBV5-1,TRBJ2-7,CASSFRDRREEQYF
TRBV5-1,TRBJ2-1,CASSLQTSDEQFF